This entry describes one T cell receptor (beta chain). Antigen specificity is unknown. The source of the sample is a study of shared clonotypes between healthy human individuals. General study results and limits: The study generally estimated greater richness for naive than memory subsets. Rarefaction demonstrated incomplete sorted-subset sequencing despite large depth. It was only blood that was sampled, and tissue repertoires likely differ.

Subsets obtained from CD4+ cells comprised CD45RA+ naive and CD45RA-negative memory cells. The method was immunoSEQ multiplex PCR; TCRdb's version includes in-frame clones alone and lacks a portion of them. Among approximately 1,000,000 clones, more than 75% were seen once, and the ten largest hold about 0.52%. Germline CDR1 MNHEY, CDR2 SMNVEV (reference sequence). V lost 5 bases and J lost 0, with 10 bases in between. This CDR3 region has 15 residues. The clonotype was recovered from a man younger than 35 in good health. Some clones in this sample may be carry-over from other donors' samples. Input material: memory CD4+ T cells from PBMCs. Subset in this sample: CD45RA-negative fraction. The chain has TRBV27 and TRBJ1-4, with a tentative D call TRBD1 (6 bases). In nucleotides, the CDR3 is TGTGCCAGCAGTGGGGGACAAGCAACTAATGAAAAACTGTTTTTT. This encodes CASSGGQATNEKLFF.